One and the same sample provided the 18 T cell receptor beta chains below, sequenced in a study of T cell responses to AZD1222 COVID-19 vaccine. The method was immunoSEQ multiplex PCR; TCRdb's version includes in-frame clones alone and lacks a portion of them. The sample has about 150,000 clones; approximately 85% are singletons. Material: peripheral blood, obtained on day 0 of AZD1222 vaccination. The receptor set was obtained from an adult in good health.

This clone was seen more than once but under ten times. Written as DNA, the CDR3 is TGTGCCAGTAGTATCTGGCTTTTCGATCGGGGGCGGCCTGAAGCTTTCTTT. Its protein product is CASSIWLFDRGRPEAFF. The V and J genes are TRBV19 and TRBJ1-1; weak D call: TRBD1 (6 bases). Trimming took off 3 bases at V and 6 bases at J, with 23 bases between the two ends. The CDR3 is 17 amino acids. Per the germline V gene, CDR1 is LNHDA and CDR2 is SQIVND (reference sequence).

The chain joins TRBV11-2 to TRBJ1-2, with unresolved D. Trimming took 0 bases from V and 4 from J, leaving 9 bases between them. The germline gives CDR1 SGHAT, CDR2 FQNNGV. The CDR3 is 14 residues long. The CDR3 protein is CASSLEAGVYGYTF. The DNA of the CDR3 is TGTGCCAGCAGCTTAGAGGCAGGTGTCTATGGCTACACCTTC. Supplemented by reference TRBV11-2 and TRBJ1-2, the full variable domain reads EAGVAQSPRYKIIEKRQSVAFWCNPISGHATLYWYQQILGQGPKLLIQFQNNGVVDDSQLPKDRFSAERLKGVDSTLKIQPAKLEDSAVYLCASSLEAGVYGYTFGSGTRLTVV.

J is TRBJ1-5 and V is TRBV7-6; no definite D call. From germline, CDR1 is SGHVS and CDR2 FNYEAQ. Trimming cost V 8 bases and J 3 bases, with 11 bases left between them. The CDR3 runs to 13 residues. The CDR3 DNA follows: TGTGCCAGCGCAACGGATTCCAATCAGCCCCAGCATTTT. Its protein is CASATDSNQPQHF.

The CDR3 sequence is CASSTQRGRNYEQYF. The CDR3 DNA is TGTGCCAGTAGTACTCAAAGGGGGCGTAACTACGAGCAGTACTTC. The rearrangement links TRBV19 to TRBJ2-7; 7 bases match TRBD1. The germline V gene has CDR1 LNHDA and CDR2 SQIVND (reference sequence). Trimming at V came to 4 bases and at J to 3 bases, leaving 9 bases not matched to a gene. The CDR3 covers 15 residues. The whole variable domain, remainder taken from reference TRBV19 and TRBJ2-7, is DGGITQSPKYLFRKEGQNVTLSCEQNLNHDAMYWYRQDPGQGLRLIYYSQIVNDFQKGDIAEGYSVSREKKESFPLTVTSAQKNPTAFYLCASSTQRGRNYEQYFGPGTRLTVT.

The chain uses TRBV24-1 and TRBJ2-7; D is unresolved. The germline V gene encodes CDR1 KGHDR and CDR2 SFDVKD. Trimming removed 0 bases from V and 2 bases from J, with 10 bases in between. CDR3 length equals 15 residues. The CDR3 spells CATSDLQVRAYEQYF. The CDR3 DNA is TGTGCCACCAGTGATTTGCAAGTTAGGGCCTACGAGCAGTACTTC.

The chain is built from TRBV3-1 (or the pseudogene TRBV3-2) and TRBJ1-2; 7 bases align to TRBD1. The CDR3 covers 16 residues. The junction had 11 bases not matched to a gene; V was cut back by 2 bases and J by 5 bases. In germline, CDR1 is LGHDT, CDR2 YNNKEL (reference sequence). The CDR3 loop is CASSQFRQGQAYGYTF. The CDR3 DNA sequence: TGTGCCAGCAGCCAATTCCGACAGGGACAAGCGTATGGCTACACCTTC.

This clone was observed a single time. The chain is built from TRBV7-8 and TRBJ1-2; D is possibly TRBD1 (6 bases). Germline V gene lookup returns CDR1 SGHVS and CDR2 FQNEAQ. CDR3 size: 14 residues. V was cut by 1 base and J by 4 bases, with 10 bases left in between. Here the CDR3 DNA reads TGTGCCAGCAGCTTAGGGGCAGGGGTCTATGGCTACACCTTC. Translating it yields CASSLGAGVYGYTF. The whole variable domain, filled in from reference TRBV7-8 and TRBJ1-2, reads GAGVSQSPRYKVAKRGQDVALRCDPISGHVSLFWYQQALGQGPEFLTYFQNEAQLDKSGLPSDRFFAERPEGSVSTLKIQRTQQEDSAVYLCASSLGAGVYGYTFGSGTRLTVV.

The gene calls are TRBV7-8 and TRBJ2-1; D is undetermined. Deletions cut 5 bases from V and 9 bases from J, with 11 bases between. Germline V gene sequence: CDR1 SGHVS, CDR2 FQNEAQ. The CDR3 is 12 residues long. CDR3 region: CASSPPLGEQFF. The CDR3 nucleotides are TGTGCCAGCAGCCCCCCTTTGGGTGAGCAGTTCTTC.

V is TRBV19 and J is TRBJ1-3; D is uncertain. CDR1 and CDR2 from the germline V gene are LNHDA and SQIVND (reference sequence). V was trimmed by 6 bases and J by 0 bases, leaving 6 bases between them. This CDR3 has 13 residues. CDR3 in amino acids: CASSGFSGNTIYF. CDR3 DNA: TGTGCCAGTAGCGGATTCTCTGGAAACACCATATATTTT.

As concerns this clone: The same CDR3 can be traced to other DNA sequences in this sample. CDR3 in DNA: TGCGCCAGCAGCTTGGATGGACTAGCGAAAACCCAAGAGACCCAGTACTTC. Translation gives CASSLDGLAKTQETQYF. This chain connects TRBV5-1 to TRBJ2-5, with 9 bases identical to TRBD2. The CDR3 is 17 residues long. The J segment lost 1 base and the V segment lost 0 bases, leaving 7 bases of the junction unmatched. Germline lookup yields CDR1 SGHRS and CDR2 YFSETQ.

The chain uses TRBV5-8 and TRBJ1-4; possible D gene TRBD1, 6 bases. The V gene lost 5 bases and the J gene lost 3 bases, with 11 bases spanning the gap. The CDR3 length is 14 residues. The germline V gene encodes CDR1 SGHTS and CDR2 YDEGEE. The CDR3 loop reads CASRTGRSNEKLFF. In DNA form, the CDR3 reads TGTGCCAGCAGAACAGGGCGATCTAATGAAAAACTGTTTTTT.

The CDR3 protein is CASSLRLGSSYNEQFF. CDR3 in DNA: TGTGCCAGCAGCTTAAGGCTCGGCAGCTCCTACAATGAGCAGTTCTTC. This chain connects TRBV11-2 to TRBJ2-1; D remains unclear. V was trimmed by 2 bases and J by 0 bases, leaving 11 bases between them. Germline CDR1 is SGHAT and CDR2 is FQNNGV. There are 16 residues in the CDR3.

This clone was detected ten times or more. The V and J genes are TRBV2 and TRBJ2-1, with 10 positions matching TRBD2. This CDR3 is 14 amino acids long. The germline CDR1 and CDR2 sequences are SNHLY and FYNNEI. CDR3 protein: CATKSGLADNEQFF. CDR3 nucleotides: TGTGCTACCAAGTCAGGACTAGCGGACAATGAGCAGTTCTTC.

Only a few counts were recorded for this clone. The chain is built from TRBV4-1 and TRBJ1-6; no clear D gene. V was cut by 1 base and J by 12 bases, with 7 bases left in between. Germline V lookup: CDR1 MGHRA, CDR2 YSYEKL. The CDR3 runs to 12 residues. The CDR3 region has the DNA TGCGCCAGCAGCCAAGCGGGATTACCCCTCCACTTT. Its protein is CASSQAGLPLHF.

This chain joins TRBV15 and TRBJ2-5; the D gene is possibly TRBD2 (6 bases). The length of the CDR3 is 16 residues. CDR1 is LNHNV, CDR2 YYDKDF, per germline (reference sequence). V lost 0 bases and J 2 bases, leaving 13 bases between the germline ends. CDR3 coding DNA: TGTGCCACCAGCAGAGATGTGGCCGGGGGACAAGAGACCCAGTACTTC. Translating it yields CATSRDVAGGQETQYF.

V usage is TRBV18 and J usage is TRBJ2-1; D unclear. The length of the CDR3 is 16 residues. CDR1 is KGHSH, CDR2 LQKENI, per germline. V shed 3 bases and J shed 4 bases, with 16 bases lying between them. Written as DNA, the CDR3 is TGTGCCAGCTCACCCTCAAGCGCGGCCATATACAATGAGCAGTTCTTC. This codes for CASSPSSAAIYNEQFF.

The chain recombines TRBV19 with TRBJ1-2; D is perhaps TRBD1 (6 bases). CDR1 and CDR2 from the germline V gene are LNHDA and SQIVND (reference sequence). The CDR3 runs to 16 residues. V dropped 1 base and J dropped 3 bases, with 15 bases sitting between them. This CDR3 reads CASSIARGRGDYGYTF. CDR3 coding DNA: TGTGCCAGTAGTATAGCTAGAGGCAGGGGAGACTATGGCTACACCTTC.

The chain recombines TRBV24-1 with TRBJ2-3, with D possibly called TRBD1 or TRBD2 (5 bases each). Germline CDR1 and CDR2: KGHDR and SFDVKD. The CDR3 contains 13 residues. Trimming removed 3 bases from V and 2 bases from J, with 5 bases in between. The chain's CDR3 is CATSDGTTDTQYF. DNA for the CDR3: TGTGCCACCAGTGATGGGACCACAGATACGCAGTATTTT.